The 11 T cell receptor beta chains presented below share a single source sample, sequenced in a study of read filtering for tumor transcriptome and immune sequencing. The library was built from about 0.4 ug RNA with molecular barcoded adaptors for alpha/delta and beta/gamma chains. TCRdb re-derived calls from the reads in MiXCR, one entry per CDR3 protein. The data contain 25,000 to 35,000 distinct CDR3 sequences, around 20% of them seen just once; the ten biggest clones take up 16%. Sequenced: a population of CD138-negative cells sorted from bone marrow. The source is a donor at least 40 years old with multiple myeloma.

About this clonotype: At one boundary the junction diverges from the germline segment, which might be a read error. The chain employs TRBV20-1 and TRBJ2-7, with 7 positions matching TRBD1. The CDR3 sequence is 13 residues long. Germline CDR1 and CDR2: DFQATT and SNEGSKA (reference sequence). The CDR3: CSAGRTGFYERYF. CDR3 coding DNA: TGCAGTGCTGGCAGGACAGGCTTTTACGAGCGGTACTTC.

In this sample, this clonotype turned up many times. The V and J genes are TRBV19 and TRBJ2-5; 7 nucleotides agree with TRBD1. CDR3 size: 17 residues. The germline V gene encodes CDR1 LNHDA and CDR2 SQIVND (reference sequence). Trimming removed 2 bases from V and 1 base from J; junction bases left unmatched: 10. In DNA, the CDR3 is TGTGCCAGTAGTATAAACTTCGCCGGGACAGTCCAAGAGACCCAGTACTTC. This sequence encodes CASSINFAGTVQETQYF.

This clonotype has a handful of counts. This chain uses TRBV10-3 with TRBJ2-7; TRBD1 matches 9 bases. CDR1 and CDR2 (germline): ENHRY, SYGVKD. Trimming took 6 bases from V and 4 from J; bases not matched to a gene: 10. The CDR3 totals 15 residues. CDR3 bases: TGTGCCATCAGAACCACCGGGACAGGGTATTACGAGCAGTACTTC. It encodes CAIRTTGTGYYEQYF.

In its sample, this clonotype was seen many times. V and J are TRBV20-1 and TRBJ2-5; D gene uncertain. Per the germline V gene, CDR1 is DFQATT and CDR2 is SNEGSKA (reference sequence). The CDR3 loop spans 13 amino acids. With 0 bases removed from V and 0 bases from J, the gap between germline ends came to 5 bases. The CDR3 loop reads CSAREGHQETQYF. The CDR3 DNA reads as TGCAGTGCTAGAGAAGGCCACCAAGAGACCCAGTACTTC.

The chain employs TRBV2 and TRBJ2-3; no definite D call. Germline V gene data show CDR1 as SNHLY and CDR2 as FYNNEI. The CDR3 loop spans 15 amino acids. V was cut by 4 bases and J by 2 bases, with 13 bases left in between. The CDR3 DNA sequence: TGTGCCAGCAGTGCTGACACGGCCCTCACAGATACGCAGTATTTT. This translates into CASSADTALTDTQYF. The full variable domain, rest sourced from reference TRBV2 and TRBJ2-3, is EPEVTQTPSHQVTQMGQEVILRCVPISNHLYFYWYRQILGQKVEFLVSFYNNEISEKSEIFDDQFSVERPDGSNFTLKIRSTKLEDSAMYFCASSADTALTDTQYFGPGTRLTVL.

A word on this clonotype: This may come from a read error, since a much larger clone is one base off. This likely comes from a read error, as the CDR3 has no conserved phenylalanine or tryptophan at its end. The rearrangement uses TRBV30 and TRBJ2-3; maybe TRBD2 (6 bases). The CDR3 covers 16 residues. Germline V gene sequence: CDR1 GTSNPN, CDR2 SVGIG (reference sequence). Deletions cut 0 bases from V and 2 bases from J, with 15 bases between. The CDR3 is CAWSVPLGGVTDTQYL. The CDR3 coding sequence is TGTGCCTGGAGTGTCCCCCTAGGCGGGGTCACAGATACGCAGTATCTT.

The CDR3 region is CASIPGTAGNTIYF. CDR3 in DNA: TGTGCCAGCATTCCCGGGACAGCTGGAAACACCATATATTTT. The gene calls are TRBV28 and TRBJ1-3, with 7 bases matching TRBD1. CDR3 size: 14 residues. CDR1 MDHEN and CDR2 SYDVKM come from the germline V gene. V lost 7 bases and J lost 2; bases outside the gene matches: 5.

At least ten counts were recorded for this clonotype. The chain recombines TRBV30 with TRBJ1-6; 8 positions agree with TRBD1. Unmatched junction bases numbered 5, after V lost 3 bases and J lost 4 bases. The CDR3 consists of 15 residues. Germline values: CDR1 GTSNPN, CDR2 SVGIG (reference sequence). The CDR3 sequence: CAWSADREYNSPLHF. CDR3 coding DNA: TGTGCCTGGAGCGCGGACAGGGAATATAATTCACCCCTCCACTTT.

In its sample, this clonotype was seen many times. The chain carries TRBV12-3 or TRBV12-4 and TRBJ1-1; no definite D call. The CDR3 has 13 residues. Trimming shortened V by 2 bases and J by 2 bases, and 6 bases separated the two germline ends. The CDR3 protein is CASSLRPNTEAFF. The DNA of the CDR3 is TGTGCCAGCAGTTTAAGGCCAAACACTGAAGCTTTCTTT.

Of note for this clonotype: Sequence at one end of the junction differs from germline and may be a read error. The chain combines TRBV7-9 with TRBJ2-2; D gene unclear. Germline CDR1 and CDR2: SEHNR and FQNEAQ (reference sequence). The length of the CDR3 is 13 residues. The CDR3, as DNA: TGTACCAGCAGCTTTTCAAACACTGGGGAGCTGTTTTTT. Protein sequence: CTSSFSNTGELFF.

This clonotype was detected ten times or more. The chain is built from TRBV24-1 and TRBJ2-7; D is unclear. Trimming removed 4 bases at V and 0 bases at J, with 6 bases between. Germline V gene sequence: CDR1 KGHDR, CDR2 SFDVKD. There are 13 residues in the CDR3. The CDR3 is CATSDSNSYEQYF. The CDR3 DNA is TGTGCCACCAGTGACAGCAACTCCTACGAGCAGTACTTC.